The rows below give T cell receptor beta chains drawn from one sample of a study of T-cell reconstitution after alpha-beta-depleted transplantation in children. Using its own MiXCR run on the PCR reads, TCRdb lists one record per CDR3 protein. The sample records some 81,000 distinct CDR3 sequences, 13% to 15% being singletons. The material was PBMCs, mostly from graft donor cells, obtained 180 days after TCRalphabeta/CD19-depleted stem cell transplant. The source is a male patient aged 2 to 10 who had a stem cell transplant for acute lymphoblastic leukemia, so the T cells may come from the graft donor. CDR3s include the opening cysteine and the closing phenylalanine or tryptophan. Fields, in order: CDR3 protein, CDR3 DNA, J gene, V gene, D gene, clone size. A D gene is named only where the DNA matches it firmly. Size is omitted from some rows. Given values are once, few, many or a class for expanded clones.

CDR3aa: CASSGGHLGEQYF; CDR3nt: TGTGCCAGCAGCGGGGGACACCTCGGCGAGCAGTACTTC; j_gene: TRBJ2-7; v_gene: TRBV9; d_gene: .; abundance: many
CDR3aa: CASSYRGRNKDEQFF; CDR3nt: TGCGCCAGCAGCTACAGGGGAAGGAATAAGGATGAGCAGTTCTTC; j_gene: TRBJ2-1; v_gene: TRBV5-1; d_gene: TRBD1; abundance: few
CDR3aa: CASSEGDSYSSTDTQYF; CDR3nt: TGTGCCAGCAGCGAGGGGGACAGTTACTCTAGCACAGATACGCAGTATTTT; j_gene: TRBJ2-3; v_gene: TRBV9; d_gene: TRBD1; abundance: few
CDR3aa: CASSYGGSREQYF; CDR3nt: TGTGCCAGCAGCTACGGGGGATCGCGCGAGCAGTACTTC; j_gene: TRBJ2-7; v_gene: TRBV7-2; d_gene: .; abundance: .
CDR3aa: CASSTTATARRNF; CDR3nt: TGTGCTAGCAGCACCACCGCTACAGCGCGTCGGAACTTC; j_gene: TRBJ2-5; v_gene: TRBV7-7; d_gene: .; abundance: few
CDR3aa: CASSLKGKGRDEAFF; CDR3nt: TGTGCCAGCAGTTTAAAGGGTAAGGGGAGAGATGAGGCTTTCTTT; j_gene: TRBJ1-1; v_gene: TRBV12-3/TRBV12-4; d_gene: .; abundance: .
CDR3aa: CASSLRTRAPDTQYF; CDR3nt: TGTGCCAGCAGCTTAAGGACCCGAGCGCCAGATACGCAGTATTTT; j_gene: TRBJ2-3; v_gene: TRBV7-2; d_gene: .; abundance: few
CDR3aa: CASSLVGGKTQYF; CDR3nt: TGTGCCAGCAGCTTGGTAGGGGGAAAGACCCAGTACTTC; j_gene: TRBJ2-5; v_gene: TRBV5-4; d_gene: .; abundance: few
CDR3aa: CASSSDRIEAFF; CDR3nt: TGCGCCAGCAGCTCGGACAGGATTGAAGCTTTCTTT; j_gene: TRBJ1-1; v_gene: TRBV5-1; d_gene: TRBD1; abundance: few
CDR3aa: CASREPGGRANVLTF; CDR3nt: TGTGCCAGCAGGGAGCCAGGCGGCCGAGCCAACGTCCTGACTTTC; j_gene: TRBJ2-6; v_gene: TRBV6-1; d_gene: .; abundance: few
CDR3aa: CASTGIADTQYF; CDR3nt: TGTGCCAGCACGGGGATAGCAGATACGCAGTATTTT; j_gene: TRBJ2-3; v_gene: TRBV6-1; d_gene: .; abundance: many
CDR3aa: CATSDLDRAGNQPQHF; CDR3nt: TGTGCCACCAGTGATTTGGACAGGGCTGGCAATCAGCCCCAGCATTTT; j_gene: TRBJ1-5; v_gene: TRBV24-1; d_gene: TRBD1; abundance: few
CDR3aa: CSARPQWMNTEAFF; CDR3nt: TGCAGTGCTAGACCCCAGTGGATGAACACTGAAGCTTTCTTT; j_gene: TRBJ1-1; v_gene: TRBV20-1; d_gene: .; abundance: .
CDR3aa: CASSWTFRDRVHQPQHF; CDR3nt: TGTGCCAGCAGTTGGACCTTTCGGGACAGGGTTCATCAGCCCCAGCATTTT; j_gene: TRBJ1-5; v_gene: TRBV12-3/TRBV12-4; d_gene: TRBD1; abundance: many
CDR3aa: CASSAIHGPSGANVLTF; CDR3nt: TGTGCCAGCAGTGCCATTCACGGGCCCTCTGGGGCCAACGTCCTGACTTTC; j_gene: TRBJ2-6; v_gene: TRBV25-1; d_gene: .; abundance: .
CDR3aa: CASRRETQYF; CDR3nt: TGTGCCAGCAGAAGGGAGACCCAGTACTTC; j_gene: TRBJ2-5; v_gene: TRBV21-1; d_gene: .; abundance: few
CDR3aa: CSARGGVRAGLNTGELFF; CDR3nt: TGCAGTGCTAGAGGGGGCGTACGGGCGGGATTGAACACCGGGGAGCTGTTTTTT; j_gene: TRBJ2-2; v_gene: TRBV20-1; d_gene: .; abundance: few
CDR3aa: CASQDRAGETQYF; CDR3nt: TGTGCCAGCCAGGACAGGGCTGGTGAGACCCAGTACTTC; j_gene: TRBJ2-5; v_gene: TRBV12-3/TRBV12-4; d_gene: TRBD1; abundance: .
CDR3aa: CSARTIMNTEAFF; CDR3nt: TGCAGTGCTAGGACAATCATGAACACTGAAGCTTTCTTT; j_gene: TRBJ1-1; v_gene: TRBV20-1; d_gene: .; abundance: few
CDR3aa: CASSWSGLAGAGYEQYF; CDR3nt: TGTGCCAGCAGCTGGTCGGGACTAGCGGGAGCGGGGTACGAGCAGTACTTC; j_gene: TRBJ2-7; v_gene: TRBV7-9; d_gene: TRBD2; abundance: few
CDR3aa: CASSYDVRSNQPQHF; CDR3nt: TGTGCCAGCAGTTACGATGTGCGTAGCAATCAGCCCCAGCATTTT; j_gene: TRBJ1-5; v_gene: TRBV6-5; d_gene: .; abundance: .
CDR3aa: CASSSRDRGRDTQYF; CDR3nt: TGTGCCAGCAGTTCCCGGGACAGGGGGAGAGATACGCAGTATTTT; j_gene: TRBJ2-3; v_gene: TRBV11-1; d_gene: TRBD1; abundance: .
CDR3aa: CASSLEGVYGRIPETQYF; CDR3nt: TGTGCCAGCAGCTTAGAAGGGGTCTACGGGAGGATCCCAGAGACCCAGTACTTC; j_gene: TRBJ2-5; v_gene: TRBV7-6; d_gene: TRBD2; abundance: .
CDR3aa: CASSGRGSTDTQYF; CDR3nt: TGTGCCAGCAGCGGAAGGGGAAGCACAGATACGCAGTATTTT; j_gene: TRBJ2-3; v_gene: TRBV7-7; d_gene: .; abundance: many
CDR3aa: CATSRDRYSYNEQFF; CDR3nt: TGTGCCACCAGCAGAGACAGGTACTCCTACAATGAGCAGTTCTTC; j_gene: TRBJ2-1; v_gene: TRBV15; d_gene: .; abundance: few
CDR3aa: CASSHRDTEYF; CDR3nt: TGTGCCAGCAGCCACCGGGACACCGAGTACTTC; j_gene: TRBJ2-7; v_gene: TRBV7-2; d_gene: .; abundance: .
CDR3aa: CSARDQGRQPQHF; CDR3nt: TGCAGTGCTAGAGATCAGGGGCGTCAGCCCCAGCATTTT; j_gene: TRBJ1-5; v_gene: TRBV20-1; d_gene: .; abundance: few
CDR3aa: CASSPRTGGTEAFF; CDR3nt: TGTGCCAGCAGTCCCCGGACAGGGGGCACTGAAGCTTTCTTT; j_gene: TRBJ1-1; v_gene: TRBV12-3/TRBV12-4; d_gene: TRBD1; abundance: few
CDR3aa: CASSCHMRQLVYEQYF; CDR3nt: TGTGCTAGCAGCTGCCATATGCGACAGTTGGTCTACGAGCAGTACTTC; j_gene: TRBJ2-7; v_gene: TRBV7-7; d_gene: .; abundance: many
CDR3aa: CASSSDRGRGAGYTF; CDR3nt: TGTGCCAGCAGCTCGGACAGGGGAAGAGGCGCTGGCTACACCTTC; j_gene: TRBJ1-2; v_gene: TRBV7-2; d_gene: TRBD1; abundance: .
CDR3aa: CASSLARWTGELFF; CDR3nt: TGCGCCAGCAGCCTAGCTAGATGGACCGGGGAGCTGTTTTTT; j_gene: TRBJ2-2; v_gene: TRBV4-3; d_gene: .; abundance: few
CDR3aa: CSVSPQVVQETQYF; CDR3nt: TGCAGCGTTTCCCCGCAGGTCGTACAAGAGACCCAGTACTTC; j_gene: TRBJ2-5; v_gene: TRBV29-1; d_gene: .; abundance: few
CDR3aa: CASSLRGTAALTQHF; CDR3nt: TGTGCCAGCAGTCTCCGGGGGACGGCGGCCCTCACCCAGCATTTT; j_gene: TRBJ1-5; v_gene: TRBV6-2/TRBV6-3; d_gene: .; abundance: .
CDR3aa: CSAFLTGGNTEAFF; CDR3nt: TGCAGTGCCTTCCTCACAGGGGGCAACACTGAAGCTTTCTTT; j_gene: TRBJ1-1; v_gene: TRBV20-1; d_gene: TRBD1; abundance: .
CDR3aa: CASSVQPTGLGYTF; CDR3nt: TGTGCCAGCAGCGTCCAACCGACAGGGCTCGGCTACACCTTC; j_gene: TRBJ1-2; v_gene: TRBV9; d_gene: TRBD1; abundance: .
CDR3aa: CASTWGYSYEQYF; CDR3nt: TGTGCCAGCACGTGGGGGTACTCCTACGAGCAGTACTTC; j_gene: TRBJ2-7; v_gene: TRBV12-3/TRBV12-4; d_gene: .; abundance: .
CDR3aa: CASSTYGPQYF; CDR3nt: TGTGCCAGCAGCACCTATGGTCCGCAGTATTTT; j_gene: TRBJ2-3; v_gene: TRBV7-6; d_gene: .; abundance: few
CDR3aa: CASSQSVSVVDNEQFF; CDR3nt: TGCGCCAGCAGCCAATCGGTCTCCGTCGTAGACAATGAGCAGTTCTTC; j_gene: TRBJ2-1; v_gene: TRBV4-3; d_gene: .; abundance: many
CDR3aa: CASSLEPAGSYEQYF; CDR3nt: TGCGCCAGCAGCTTGGAGCCCGCTGGATCCTACGAGCAGTACTTC; j_gene: TRBJ2-7; v_gene: TRBV5-1; d_gene: .; abundance: few
CDR3aa: CSASSSGGSYEQFF; CDR3nt: TGCAGTGCTAGCTCTAGCGGGGGAAGCTATGAGCAGTTCTTC; j_gene: TRBJ2-1; v_gene: TRBV20-1; d_gene: TRBD2; abundance: .
CDR3aa: CASSKEARSGANVLTF; CDR3nt: TGTGCCAGCAGCAAAGAGGCGAGATCTGGGGCCAACGTCCTGACTTTC; j_gene: TRBJ2-6; v_gene: TRBV21-1; d_gene: .; abundance: few